Here is one T cell receptor (beta chain) with its context. The entry originates in a study of CD8 T cells in Susac syndrome. An amount of RNA that ranged from roughly 0.5 to 1 ug was reverse transcribed with random hexamers. TCRdb re-called the immunoSEQ multiplex PCR reads with MiXCR, one entry per CDR3 protein. The table lists 150,000 to 200,000 distinct CDR3 sequences, 94% of them singletons. This TCR came from a human donor with Susac syndrome. Sequencing was performed on CD4+ T cells from PBMCs.

In nucleotides, the CDR3 is TGTGCCATCAGTGATTCGAAAGCGGGCCAGCAAGAGACCCAGTACTTC. Amino acids: CAISDSKAGQQETQYF. V is TRBV10-3 and J is TRBJ2-5, with a tentative D call TRBD2 (6 bases). The CDR3 contains 16 residues. V was cut by 3 bases and J by 2 bases, with 16 bases left in between. Germline-derived CDR1 and CDR2 are ENHRY and SYGVKD.